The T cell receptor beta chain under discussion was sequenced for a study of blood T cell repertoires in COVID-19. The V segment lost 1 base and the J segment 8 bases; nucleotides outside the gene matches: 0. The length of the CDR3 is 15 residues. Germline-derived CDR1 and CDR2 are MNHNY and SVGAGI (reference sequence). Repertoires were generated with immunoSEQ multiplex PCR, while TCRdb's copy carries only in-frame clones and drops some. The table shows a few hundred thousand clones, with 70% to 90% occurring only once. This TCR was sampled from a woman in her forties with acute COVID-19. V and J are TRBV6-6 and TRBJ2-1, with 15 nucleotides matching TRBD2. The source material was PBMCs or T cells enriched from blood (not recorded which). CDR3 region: CASSYWTSGRDEQFF. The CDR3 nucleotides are TGTGCCAGCAGTTACTGGACTAGCGGGAGGGATGAGCAGTTCTTC.